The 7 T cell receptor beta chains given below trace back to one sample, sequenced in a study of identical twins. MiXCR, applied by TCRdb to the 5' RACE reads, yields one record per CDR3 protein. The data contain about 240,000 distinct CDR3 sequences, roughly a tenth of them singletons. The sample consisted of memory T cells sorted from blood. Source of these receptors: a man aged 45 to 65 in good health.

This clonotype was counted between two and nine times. The chain's CDR3 is CASSHPGTEAFF. CDR3 in DNA: TGTGCCAGCAGTCACCCGGGCACTGAAGCTTTCTTT. The chain employs TRBV28 and TRBJ1-1, with D uncertain. The CDR3 consists of 12 residues. The germline V and J ends were trimmed by 5 bases and 4 bases, with 8 bases remaining between them. From germline, CDR1 is MDHEN and CDR2 SYDVKM.

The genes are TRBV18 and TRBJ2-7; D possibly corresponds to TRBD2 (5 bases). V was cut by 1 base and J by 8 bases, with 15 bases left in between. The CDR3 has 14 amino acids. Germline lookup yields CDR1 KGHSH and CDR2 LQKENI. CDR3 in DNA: TGTGCCAGCTCACCACGCCGGTCCTCCGGGAAGCAGTACTTC. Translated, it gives CASSPRRSSGKQYF.

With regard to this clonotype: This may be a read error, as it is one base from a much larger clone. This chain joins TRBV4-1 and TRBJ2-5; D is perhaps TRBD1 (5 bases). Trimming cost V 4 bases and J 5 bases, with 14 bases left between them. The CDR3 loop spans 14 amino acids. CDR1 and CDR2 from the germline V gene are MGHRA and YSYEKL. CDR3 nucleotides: TGCGCCAGCAGCCCGGTGACAGTCATTGAGACCCAGTACTTC. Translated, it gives CASSPVTVIETQYF.

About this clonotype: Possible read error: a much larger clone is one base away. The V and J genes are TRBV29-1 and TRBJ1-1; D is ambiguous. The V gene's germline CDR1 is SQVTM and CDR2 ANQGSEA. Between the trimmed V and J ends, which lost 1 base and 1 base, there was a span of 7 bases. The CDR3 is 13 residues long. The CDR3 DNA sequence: TGCAGCGTTGAAGCTCTTAAGAACACTGAAGCTTTCTTT. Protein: CSVEALKNTEAFF.

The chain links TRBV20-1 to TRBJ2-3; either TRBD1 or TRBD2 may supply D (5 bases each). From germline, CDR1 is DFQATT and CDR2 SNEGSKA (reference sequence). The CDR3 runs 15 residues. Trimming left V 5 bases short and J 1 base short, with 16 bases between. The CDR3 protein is CSASSRGGRTDTQYF. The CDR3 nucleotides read TGCAGTGCTTCCTCCCGGGGCGGACGCACAGATACGCAGTATTTT.

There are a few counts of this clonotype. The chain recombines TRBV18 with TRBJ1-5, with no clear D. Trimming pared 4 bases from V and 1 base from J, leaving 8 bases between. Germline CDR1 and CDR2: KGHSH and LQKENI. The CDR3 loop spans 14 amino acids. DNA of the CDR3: TGTGCCAGCTCACTTTCGGACAGCAATCAGCCCCAGCATTTT. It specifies CASSLSDSNQPQHF. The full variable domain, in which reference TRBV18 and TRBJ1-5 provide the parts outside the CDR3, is NAGVMQNPRHLVRRRGQEARLRCSPMKGHSHVYWYRQLPEEGLKFMVYLQKENIIDESGMPKERFSAEFPKEGPSILRIQQVVRGDSAAYFCASSLSDSNQPQHFGDGTRLSIL.

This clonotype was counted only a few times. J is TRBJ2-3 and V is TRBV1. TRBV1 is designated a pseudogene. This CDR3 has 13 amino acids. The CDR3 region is CTSIFGSTDTQYF. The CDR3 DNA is TGCACCAGCATTTTCGGGAGCACAGATACGCAGTATTTT.